This T cell receptor (beta chain) was sequenced for a study of T-cell reconstitution after alpha-beta-depleted transplantation in children. Study-level points and caveats: Surviving recipient cells, namely T cells and thymic progenitors, were the source of high day-60 TCRbeta diversity in some patients. The authors attributed T-cell counts and diversity one year after transplant mostly to newly produced T cells.

CDR3 length equals 10 residues. The V gene's germline CDR1 is SGHNT and CDR2 YENEEA. V was shortened by 9 bases and J by 8 bases, with 9 bases between the two germline ends. This clonotype was observed many times. No antigen is known for it. TCRbeta library preparation incorporated unique molecular identifiers. One entry per CDR3 protein, called by TCRdb with MiXCR from the PCR reads. The data hold about 830,000 distinct CDR3 sequences, with approximately 15% observed a single time. Sequences were derived from PBMCs, mostly from graft donor cells, sampled 360 days after TCRalphabeta/CD19-depleted stem cell transplant. The source is a male patient younger than 18 who had a stem cell transplant for acute lymphoblastic leukemia, so the T cells may come from the graft donor. This chain uses TRBV11-3 with TRBJ2-3; D perhaps matches TRBD2 (5 bases). CDR3 sequence reads: CASSVPTQYF. For the CDR3, the DNA is TGTGCCAGTAGCGTTCCTACGCAGTATTTT.